This T cell receptor (beta chain) was retrieved from a study of blood T cell repertoires in COVID-19. Assay used: immunoSEQ multiplex PCR; TCRdb lists only in-frame clones, some missing. The top ten hold 22% of the sample, which has more than 45,000 clones, 82% seen once. J gave up 4 bases and V 5 bases, and 4 bases lay outside the gene matches. This CDR3 has 14 residues. The germline V gene has CDR1 SGHAT and CDR2 FQNNGV. Sequencing was done on a sample of peripheral blood. This receptor was taken from a woman aged 55-69 years with acute or convalescent COVID-19. This chain connects TRBV11-2 to TRBJ1-1; 10 positions agree with TRBD1. This CDR3 is CASSPRTGGTEAFF. The CDR3 region has the DNA TGTGCCAGCAGCCCCCGGACAGGGGGCACTGAAGCTTTCTTT.